This T cell receptor beta chain was captured by sequencing in a study of control samples from healthy donors and cancer patients. Sequencing used immunoSEQ multiplex PCR; TCRdb keeps in-frame clones, though not all of them. Here the sample spans tens of thousands of clones, about 90% being singletons. The ends were cut back, 0 bases at V and 8 bases at J, with 7 bases in the middle. The germline gives CDR1 SEHNR, CDR2 FQNEAQ (reference sequence). CDR3 length: 13 amino acids. The clonotype comes from a woman between 45 and 65 years old in good health. Sequences were obtained from blood. This chain connects TRBV7-9 to TRBJ1-4; no clear D. The CDR3 region has the DNA TGTGCCAGCAGCTTAGCGGCGTCAGAAAAACTGTTTTTT. Translated, it gives CASSLAASEKLFF.